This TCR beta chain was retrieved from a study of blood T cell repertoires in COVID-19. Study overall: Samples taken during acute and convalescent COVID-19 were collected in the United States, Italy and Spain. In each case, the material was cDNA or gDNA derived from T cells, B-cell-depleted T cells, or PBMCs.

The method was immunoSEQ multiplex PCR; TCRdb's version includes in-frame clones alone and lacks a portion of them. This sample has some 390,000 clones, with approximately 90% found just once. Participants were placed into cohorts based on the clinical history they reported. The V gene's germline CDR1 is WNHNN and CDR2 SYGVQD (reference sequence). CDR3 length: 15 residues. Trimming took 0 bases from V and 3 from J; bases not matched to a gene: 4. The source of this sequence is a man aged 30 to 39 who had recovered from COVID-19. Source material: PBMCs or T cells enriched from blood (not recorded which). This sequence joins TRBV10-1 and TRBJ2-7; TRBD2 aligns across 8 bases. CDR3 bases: TGCGCCAGCAGTGAGTCTAGCGGGACGCTCTACGAGCAGTACTTC. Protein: CASSESSGTLYEQYF.